This T cell receptor beta chain stems from a study of blood T cell repertoires in COVID-19. In the study overall: COVID-19 samples from acute and convalescent phases originated in the United States, Italy and Spain. Sources were T cells, B-cell-depleted T cells, or PBMCs; the material itself was cDNA or gDNA.

Profiling relied on immunoSEQ multiplex PCR, and the TCRdb table lists in-frame clones only, not all of them. The sample shows about 480,000 clones, nearly 90% of them seen only once. Germline V lookup: CDR1 SGHTA, CDR2 FQGNSA. This CDR3 region has 15 residues. Unmatched junction bases numbered 6, after V lost 3 bases and J lost 4 bases. This chain links TRBV7-2 with TRBJ1-3, with 7 bases identical to TRBD1. Sequencing used PBMCs or T cells enriched from blood (not recorded which). The sequence was obtained from a woman between 18 and 30 years old with acute COVID-19. CDR3: CASSFETGLGNTIYF. CDR3 bases: TGTGCCAGCAGCTTCGAGACAGGGCTGGGAAACACCATATATTTT. The full variable domain, its missing parts supplied by reference TRBV7-2 and TRBJ1-3, is GAGVSQSPSNKVTEKGKDVELRCDPISGHTALYWYRQSLGQGLEFLIYFQGNSAPDKSGLPSDRFSAERTGGSVSTLTIQRTQQEDSAVYLCASSFETGLGNTIYFGEGSWLTVV.